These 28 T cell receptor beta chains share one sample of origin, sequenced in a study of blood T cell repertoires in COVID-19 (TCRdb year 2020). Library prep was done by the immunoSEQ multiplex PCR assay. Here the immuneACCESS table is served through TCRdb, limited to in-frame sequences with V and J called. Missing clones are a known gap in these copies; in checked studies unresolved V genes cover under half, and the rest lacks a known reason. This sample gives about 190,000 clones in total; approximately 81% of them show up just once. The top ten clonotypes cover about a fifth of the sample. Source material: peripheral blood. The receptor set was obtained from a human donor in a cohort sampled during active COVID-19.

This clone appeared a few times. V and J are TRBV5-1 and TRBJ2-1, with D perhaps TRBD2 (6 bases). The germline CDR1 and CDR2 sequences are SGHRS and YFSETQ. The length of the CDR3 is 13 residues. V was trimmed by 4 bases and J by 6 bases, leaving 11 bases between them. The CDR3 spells CASSPTGVNEQFF. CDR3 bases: TGCGCCAGCAGCCCGACGGGAGTCAATGAGCAGTTCTTC.

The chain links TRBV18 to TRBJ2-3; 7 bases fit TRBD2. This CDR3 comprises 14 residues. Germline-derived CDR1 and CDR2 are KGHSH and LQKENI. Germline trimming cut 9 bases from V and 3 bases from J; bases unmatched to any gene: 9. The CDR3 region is CASCGPAGTDTQYF. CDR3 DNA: TGTGCCAGTTGCGGGCCAGCGGGAACAGATACGCAGTATTTT.

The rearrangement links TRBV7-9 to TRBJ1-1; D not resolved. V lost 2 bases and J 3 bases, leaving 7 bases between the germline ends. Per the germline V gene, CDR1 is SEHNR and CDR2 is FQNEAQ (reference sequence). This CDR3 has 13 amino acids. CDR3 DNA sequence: TGTGCCAGCAGCTTATCAACGGACACTGAAGCTTTCTTT. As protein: CASSLSTDTEAFF.

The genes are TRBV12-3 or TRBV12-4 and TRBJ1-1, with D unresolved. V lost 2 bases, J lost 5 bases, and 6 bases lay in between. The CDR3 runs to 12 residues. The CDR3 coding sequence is TGTGCCAGCAGTTTAAGGAGAACTGAAGCTTTCTTT. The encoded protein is CASSLRRTEAFF.

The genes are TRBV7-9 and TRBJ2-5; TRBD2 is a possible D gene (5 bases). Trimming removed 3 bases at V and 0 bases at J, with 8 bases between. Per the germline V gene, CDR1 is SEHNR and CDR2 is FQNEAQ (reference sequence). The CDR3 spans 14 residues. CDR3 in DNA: TGTGCCAGCAGCTTGGGGAGCAACCAAGAGACCCAGTACTTC. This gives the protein CASSLGSNQETQYF.

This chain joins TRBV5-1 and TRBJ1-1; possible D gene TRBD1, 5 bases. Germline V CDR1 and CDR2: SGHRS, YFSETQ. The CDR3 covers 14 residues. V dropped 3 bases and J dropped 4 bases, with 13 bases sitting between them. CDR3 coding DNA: TGCGCCAGCAGCTCCTCGACAGACAGCACTGAAGCTTTCTTT. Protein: CASSSSTDSTEAFF. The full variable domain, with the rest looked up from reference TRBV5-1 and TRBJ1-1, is KAGVTQTPRYLIKTRGQQVTLSCSPISGHRSVSWYQQTPGQGLQFLFEYFSETQRNKGNFPGRFSGRQFSNSRSEMNVSTLELGDSALYLCASSSSTDSTEAFFGQGTRLTVV.

CDR3 sequence reads: CASSGQGLAKNIQYF. CDR3 coding DNA: TGTGCCAGCAGTGGACAGGGATTAGCCAAAAACATTCAGTACTTC. The V gene is TRBV28, the J gene TRBJ2-4; 8 bases match TRBD1. Germline values: CDR1 MDHEN, CDR2 SYDVKM. The CDR3 extends over 15 amino acids. Trimming took 5 bases from V and 0 from J; bases not matched to a gene: 3.

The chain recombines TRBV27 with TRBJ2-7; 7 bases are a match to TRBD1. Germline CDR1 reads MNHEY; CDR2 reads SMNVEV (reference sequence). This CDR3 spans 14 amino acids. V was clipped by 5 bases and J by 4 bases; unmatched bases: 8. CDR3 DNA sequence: TGTGCCAGCAGTAACCTTGGGACAGTTTACGAGCAGTACTTC. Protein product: CASSNLGTVYEQYF.

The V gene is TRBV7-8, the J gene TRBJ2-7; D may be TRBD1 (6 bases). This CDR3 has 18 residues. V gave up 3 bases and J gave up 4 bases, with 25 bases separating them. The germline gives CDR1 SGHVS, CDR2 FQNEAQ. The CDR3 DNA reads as TGTGCCAGCAGCTTCAGGGGTTCCAGGCCTCGTGTGGGATACGAGCAGTACTTC. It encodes CASSFRGSRPRVGYEQYF.

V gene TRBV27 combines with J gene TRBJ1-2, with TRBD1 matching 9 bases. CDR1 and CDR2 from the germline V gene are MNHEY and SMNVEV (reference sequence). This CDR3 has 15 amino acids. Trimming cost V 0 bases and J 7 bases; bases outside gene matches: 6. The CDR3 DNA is TGTGCCAGCAGTTTATCCCGACAGGGGGACATTGGCTACACCTTC. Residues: CASSLSRQGDIGYTF.

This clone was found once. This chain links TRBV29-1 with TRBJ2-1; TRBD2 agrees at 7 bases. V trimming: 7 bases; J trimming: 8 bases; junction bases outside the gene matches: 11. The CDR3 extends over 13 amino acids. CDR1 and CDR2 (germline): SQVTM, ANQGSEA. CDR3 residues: CSGKRGGGYEQFF. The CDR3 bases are TGCAGCGGTAAGCGGGGCGGCGGTTATGAGCAGTTCTTC.

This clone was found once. In DNA, the CDR3 is TGTGCCAGCAGCTTACCCCAGATGAACACTGAAGCTTTCTTT. This gives the protein CASSLPQMNTEAFF. V usage is TRBV7-2 and J usage is TRBJ1-1, with unresolved D. The CDR3 totals 14 residues. V was trimmed by 2 bases and J by 0 bases, leaving 7 bases between them. CDR1 is SGHTA, CDR2 FQGNSA, per germline.

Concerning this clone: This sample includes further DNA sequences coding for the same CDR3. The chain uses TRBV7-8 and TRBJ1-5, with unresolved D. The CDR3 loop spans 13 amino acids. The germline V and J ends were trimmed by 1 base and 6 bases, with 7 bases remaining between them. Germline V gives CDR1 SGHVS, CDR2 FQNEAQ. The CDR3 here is CASSLGTSQPQHF. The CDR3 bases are TGTGCCAGCAGCTTAGGGACTTCTCAGCCCCAGCATTTT.

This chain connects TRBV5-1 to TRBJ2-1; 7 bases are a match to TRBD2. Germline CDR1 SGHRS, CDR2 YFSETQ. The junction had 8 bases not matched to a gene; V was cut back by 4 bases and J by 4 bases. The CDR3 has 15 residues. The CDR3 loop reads CASSPDGGGYNEQFF. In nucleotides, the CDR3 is TGCGCCAGCAGCCCCGACGGGGGAGGGTACAATGAGCAGTTCTTC.

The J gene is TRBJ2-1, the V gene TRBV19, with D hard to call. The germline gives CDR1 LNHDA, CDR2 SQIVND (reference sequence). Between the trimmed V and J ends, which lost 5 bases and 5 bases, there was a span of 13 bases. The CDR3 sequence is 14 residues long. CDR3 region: CASSARFTNNEQFF. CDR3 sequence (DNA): TGTGCCAGTAGTGCCCGTTTTACAAACAATGAGCAGTTCTTC.

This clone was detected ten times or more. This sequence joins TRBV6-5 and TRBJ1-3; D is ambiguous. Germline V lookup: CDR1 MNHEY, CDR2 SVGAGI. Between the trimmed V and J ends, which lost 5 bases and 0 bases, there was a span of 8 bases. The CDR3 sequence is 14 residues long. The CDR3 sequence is CASSPPSSGNTIYF. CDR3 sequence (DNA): TGTGCCAGCAGTCCCCCCAGCTCTGGAAACACCATATATTTT.

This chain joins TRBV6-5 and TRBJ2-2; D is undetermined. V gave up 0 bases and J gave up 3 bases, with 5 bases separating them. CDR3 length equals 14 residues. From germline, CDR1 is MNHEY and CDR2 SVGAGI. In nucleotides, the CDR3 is TGTGCCAGCAGTTACTCGAGGTACACCGGGGAGCTGTTTTTT. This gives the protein CASSYSRYTGELFF.

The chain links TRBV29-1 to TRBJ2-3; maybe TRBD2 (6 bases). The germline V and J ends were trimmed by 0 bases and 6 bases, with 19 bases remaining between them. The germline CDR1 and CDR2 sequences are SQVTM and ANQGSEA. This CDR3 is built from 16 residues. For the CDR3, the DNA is TGCAGCGTTGAAGAACCGGGACTCCAGCATGTGGATACGCAGTATTTT. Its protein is CSVEEPGLQHVDTQYF.

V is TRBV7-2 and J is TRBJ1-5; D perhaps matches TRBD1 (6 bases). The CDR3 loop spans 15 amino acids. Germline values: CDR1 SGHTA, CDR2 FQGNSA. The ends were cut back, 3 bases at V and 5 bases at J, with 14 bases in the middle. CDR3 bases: TGTGCCAGCAGCTTTACTGGGGGCTTGGATCAGCCCCAGCATTTT. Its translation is CASSFTGGLDQPQHF.

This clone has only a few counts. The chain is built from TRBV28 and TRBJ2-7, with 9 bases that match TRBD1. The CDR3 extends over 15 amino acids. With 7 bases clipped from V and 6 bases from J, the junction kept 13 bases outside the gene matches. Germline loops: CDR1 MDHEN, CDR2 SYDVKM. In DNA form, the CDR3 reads TGTGCCAGCACACGACCGGGACAGGGTCTCCTCGAGCAGTACTTC. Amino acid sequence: CASTRPGQGLLEQYF.

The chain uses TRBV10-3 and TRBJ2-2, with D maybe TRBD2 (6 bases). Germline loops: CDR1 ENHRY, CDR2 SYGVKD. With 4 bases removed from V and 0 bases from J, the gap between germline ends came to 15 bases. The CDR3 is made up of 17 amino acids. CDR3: CAISVVWRGANTGELFF. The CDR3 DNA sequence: TGTGCCATCAGTGTTGTGTGGCGGGGAGCGAACACCGGGGAGCTGTTTTTT.

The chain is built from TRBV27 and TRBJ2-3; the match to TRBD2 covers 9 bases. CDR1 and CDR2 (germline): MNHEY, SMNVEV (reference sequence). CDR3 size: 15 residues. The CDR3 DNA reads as TGTGCTACCCGAAATAGCGGGAGAGGCACAGATACGCAGTATTTT. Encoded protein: CATRNSGRGTDTQYF.

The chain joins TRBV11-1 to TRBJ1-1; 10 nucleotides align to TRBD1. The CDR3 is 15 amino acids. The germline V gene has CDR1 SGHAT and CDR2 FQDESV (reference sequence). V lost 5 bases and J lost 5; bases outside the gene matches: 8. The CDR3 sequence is CASSLGQGFRTEAFF. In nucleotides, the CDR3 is TGTGCCAGCAGCCTGGGACAGGGGTTTAGGACTGAAGCTTTCTTT.

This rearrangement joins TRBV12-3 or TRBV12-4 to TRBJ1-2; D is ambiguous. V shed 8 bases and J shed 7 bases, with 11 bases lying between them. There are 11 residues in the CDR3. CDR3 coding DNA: TGTGCCAGCTCAAAAGGGAGTGGCTACACCTTC. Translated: CASSKGSGYTF.

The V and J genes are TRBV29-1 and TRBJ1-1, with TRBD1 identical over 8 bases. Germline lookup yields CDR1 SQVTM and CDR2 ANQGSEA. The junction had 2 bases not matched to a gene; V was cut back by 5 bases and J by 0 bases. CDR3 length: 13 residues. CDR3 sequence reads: CSVRQGLNTEAFF. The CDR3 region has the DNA TGCAGCGTTAGACAGGGGTTGAACACTGAAGCTTTCTTT. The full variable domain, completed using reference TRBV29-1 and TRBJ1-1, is SAVISQKPSRDICQRGTSLTIQCQVDSQVTMMFWYRQQPGQSLTLIATANQGSEATYESGFVIDKFPISRPNLTFSTLTVSNMSPEDSSIYLCSVRQGLNTEAFFGQGTRLTVV.

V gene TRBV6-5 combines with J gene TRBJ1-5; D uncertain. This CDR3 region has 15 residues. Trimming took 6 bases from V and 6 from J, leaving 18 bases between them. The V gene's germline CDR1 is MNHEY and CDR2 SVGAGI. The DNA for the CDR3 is TGTGCCAGCAGCCAGCTTGGAGGCGGTAGTCAGCCCCAGCATTTT. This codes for CASSQLGGGSQPQHF.

CDR3 sequence (DNA): TGTGCCAGTACCTACGGGAATGAGCAGTTCTTC. It translates to CASTYGNEQFF. This chain connects TRBV19 to TRBJ2-1; D not certain. The CDR3 loop spans 11 amino acids. Germline V gene lookup returns CDR1 LNHDA and CDR2 SQIVND (reference sequence). The V gene lost 7 bases and the J gene lost 7 bases, with 8 bases spanning the gap.

The CDR3 DNA is TGTGCCTGGAGTAGAAGTCCCCCGGGAGAGCAGTACTTC. Protein: CAWSRSPPGEQYF. The genes are TRBV30 and TRBJ2-7; maybe TRBD2 (5 bases). Trimming shortened V by 2 bases and J by 7 bases, and 15 bases separated the two germline ends. CDR1 is GTSNPN and CDR2 is SVGIG in the germline V gene (reference sequence). This CDR3 has 13 residues.